This T cell receptor beta chain is drawn from a study of T cell responses to AZD1222 COVID-19 vaccine. Study outcomes and limitations: Nearly half of spike-specific TCRs reportedly target variant regions that are unmutated in the B.1.351 and B.1.1.7 variants. An increase in Spike-specific TCR breadth and depth was observed after two AZD1222 doses. Repertoire sampling was restricted to post-peak T cell response timepoints. Dominant CD4 TCR responses targeted spike regions 160-218 and 743-854.

TCRdb's table, derived via immunoSEQ multiplex PCR, lists solely in-frame clones and lacks some. Of approximately 88,000 clones in the sample, about 92% were seen once. Details on this clone: Its antigen is not known.

The germline gives CDR1 SGHNT, CDR2 YYREEE (reference sequence). The V and J ends lost 7 bases and 7 bases, in that order; junction bases with no gene match: 7. CDR3 length: 12 amino acids. Sequencing used peripheral blood, obtained on day 0 of AZD1222 vaccination. This TCR derives from an adult in good health. V usage is TRBV5-4 and J usage is TRBJ1-1; 7 bases align to TRBD1. CDR3 bases: TGTGCCAGCGGAATTGGACAGGTTGAAGCTTTCTTT. Encoded protein: CASGIGQVEAFF.